This is a list of T cell receptor beta chains from one sample in a study of cytomegalovirus exposure and HLA in healthy donors. Sequencing used immunoSEQ multiplex PCR; TCRdb keeps in-frame clones, though not all of them. The sample has about 50,000 clones; over 80% are singletons. Material for sequencing was PBMCs. These receptors all come from a man in his thirties or forties in good health and CMV-seronegative. CDR3s include the opening cysteine and the closing phenylalanine or tryptophan.

>TRBV10-3|TRBJ1-2
CAITSAVTGPNYGYTF
>TRBV5-1|TRBJ2-7
CASSLDRVYEQYF
>TRBV7-2|TRBJ2-7
CASSLAEGYEQYF
>TRBV7-2|TRBJ2-4
CASSLEAGIAKNIQYF
>TRBV11-3|TRBJ1-1
CASSLDGSPEEGF
>TRBV7-9|TRBJ1-1
CVSSLIYDRGGTEAFF
>TRBV5-1|TRBJ1-2
CASSLGGQGDGYTF
>TRBV9|TRBJ1-6
CASSVAPRGQGNSPLHF
>TRBV9|TRBJ2-7
CASSVGINYEQYF
>TRBV6-5|TRBJ2-7
CASSWTIRTGSYEQYF
>TRBV5-4|TRBJ2-7
CASSSSVRREPINEQYF
>TRBV7-2|TRBJ2-7
CASSRTASGRGSYEQYF